The 3 T cell receptor beta chains below were found in one sample sequenced in a study of blood T cell repertoires in COVID-19. Generated by immunoSEQ multiplex PCR, the TCRdb table keeps only in-frame clones and is missing some. This repertoire shows over 140,000 clones, over 65% found once; its top ten account for 4.5%. Sequencing used peripheral blood. The source of these receptors is a woman of 80 years or more with active or convalescent COVID-19.

V usage is TRBV7-2 and J usage is TRBJ2-7; maybe TRBD2 (6 bases). The CDR3 covers 15 residues. Trimming took off 0 bases at V and 3 bases at J, with 12 bases between the two ends. Per the germline V gene, CDR1 is SGHTA and CDR2 is FQGNSA. CDR3 bases: TGTGCCAGCAGCTTAGCGTCGGCGGGGTACTACGAGCAGTACTTC. This sequence encodes CASSLASAGYYEQYF.

This clone came up many times. The V call is TRBV7-2, the J call TRBJ1-3; D call uncertain. CDR1 and CDR2 (germline): SGHTA, FQGNSA. The length of the CDR3 is 17 residues. The ends were cut back, 5 bases at V and 0 bases at J, with 17 bases in the middle. The CDR3 bases are TGTGCCAGCAGCCCGCGGGCCGGAAAGAGCTCTGGAAACACCATATATTTT. Its translation is CASSPRAGKSSGNTIYF. The full variable domain, rest sourced from reference TRBV7-2 and TRBJ1-3, is GAGVSQSPSNKVTEKGKDVELRCDPISGHTALYWYRQSLGQGLEFLIYFQGNSAPDKSGLPSDRFSAERTGGSVSTLTIQRTQQEDSAVYLCASSPRAGKSSGNTIYFGEGSWLTVV.

V and J are TRBV6-1 and TRBJ2-7, with TRBD1 matching 12 bases. From germline, CDR1 is MNHNS and CDR2 SASEGT. The ends lost 4 bases at V and 6 bases at J; junction bases unmatched: 10. The CDR3 is 16 amino acids. This CDR3 reads CASSVMSGTGGGEQYF. CDR3 coding DNA: TGTGCCAGCAGTGTAATGTCCGGGACAGGGGGCGGCGAGCAGTACTTC.